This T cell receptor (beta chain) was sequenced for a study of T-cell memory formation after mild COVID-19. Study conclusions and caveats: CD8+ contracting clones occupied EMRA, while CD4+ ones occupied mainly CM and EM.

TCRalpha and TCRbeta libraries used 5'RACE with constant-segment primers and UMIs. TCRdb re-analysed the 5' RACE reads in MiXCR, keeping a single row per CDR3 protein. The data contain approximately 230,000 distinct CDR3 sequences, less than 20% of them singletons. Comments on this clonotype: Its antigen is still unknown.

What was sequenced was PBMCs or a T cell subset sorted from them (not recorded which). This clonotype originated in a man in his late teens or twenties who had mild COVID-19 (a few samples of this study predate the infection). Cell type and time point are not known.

The CDR3 DNA reads as TGTGCCAGCAGCAGGGGAACCAAAAACATTCAGTACTTC. Translating it yields CASSRGTKNIQYF. This chain connects TRBV7-2 to TRBJ2-4, with D possibly matching TRBD1 (5 bases). The germline V gene has CDR1 SGHTA and CDR2 FQGNSA. The CDR3 spans 13 residues. The V and J ends lost 5 bases and 2 bases respectively, with 7 bases between them.